These T cell receptor beta chains were read from a single sample in a study of blood T cell repertoires in COVID-19. Profiled with immunoSEQ multiplex PCR; TCRdb holds only in-frame clones, not every one. The repertoire includes some 460,000 clones, 87% of them detected once, and 0.65% to 0.9% sits in the top ten. Sequencing was done on a sample of PBMCs or T cells enriched from blood (not recorded which). All receptors come from a woman aged 18-29 years who had recovered from COVID-19. Each CDR3 is given with its conserved first and last residue. Each record gives: V gene, clone size, J gene, D gene, CDR3 length, CDR3 DNA, CDR3 protein. D genes are given only for firm matches. The size field is filled for only some rows; it gives once, few, many or a size class.

V: TRBV19; size: .; J: TRBJ2-7; D: .; length: 13; DNA: TGTGCCAGTAGTCTAAAACAGGGAAACGAGCAGTACTTC; CDR3: CASSLKQGNEQYF
V: TRBV5-5; size: .; J: TRBJ1-6; D: TRBD1; length: 15; DNA: TGTGCCAGCAGCTTCTGGACAGGGGGAAATTCACCCCTCCACTTT; CDR3: CASSFWTGGNSPLHF
V: TRBV10-3; size: .; J: TRBJ1-1; D: TRBD1; length: 14; DNA: TGTGCCATCAGTGCCGTAACACAGGGGGCTGAAGCTTTCTTT; CDR3: CAISAVTQGAEAFF
V: TRBV7-9; size: .; J: TRBJ1-2; D: .; length: 15; DNA: TGTGCCAGCAGCTTTAGACAGGTTGAATTGGGAGGCTACACCTTC; CDR3: CASSFRQVELGGYTF
V: TRBV11-2; size: once; J: TRBJ1-1; D: .; length: 14; DNA: TGTGCCAGCAGCTTAAGGGGACAGAACACTGAAGCTTTCTTT; CDR3: CASSLRGQNTEAFF
V: TRBV6-1; size: .; J: TRBJ1-1; D: .; length: 14; DNA: TGTGCCAGCAGTGAGGAGACAGCCCGGGCTGAAGCTTTCTTT; CDR3: CASSEETARAEAFF
V: TRBV11-2; size: .; J: TRBJ1-6; D: .; length: 15; DNA: TGTGCCAGCAGCTTAGCCTCGGACTCCAGTCTACCCCTCCACTTT; CDR3: CASSLASDSSLPLHF
V: TRBV6-6; size: .; J: TRBJ2-1; D: .; length: 13; DNA: TGTGCCAGCAGTCGACAGGATTACAATGAGCAGTTCTTC; CDR3: CASSRQDYNEQFF
V: TRBV6-5; size: .; J: TRBJ2-3; D: .; length: 12; DNA: TGTGCCAGCAGCTTTAGCACAGATACGCAGTATTTT; CDR3: CASSFSTDTQYF
V: TRBV12-3/TRBV12-4; size: .; J: TRBJ2-5; D: TRBD1; length: 13; DNA: TGTGCCAGCAGTTCCACAGGGGGGGAGACCCAGTACTTC; CDR3: CASSSTGGETQYF
V: TRBV27; size: .; J: TRBJ2-7; D: TRBD1; length: 14; DNA: TGTGCCAGCAGACGAGGACAGGGGGCTTACGAGCAGTACTTC; CDR3: CASRRGQGAYEQYF
V: TRBV2; size: .; J: TRBJ1-4; D: .; length: 14; DNA: TGTGCCAGCAGTGAAATGAGGGTAGGGGAAAAACTGTTTTTT; CDR3: CASSEMRVGEKLFF
V: TRBV5-1; size: .; J: TRBJ2-2; D: TRBD1; length: 17; DNA: TGCGCCAGCAGCTTGGCAGGACAGGGGATTGGGACCGGGGAGCTGTTTTTT; CDR3: CASSLAGQGIGTGELFF
V: TRBV14; size: .; J: TRBJ1-2; D: TRBD1; length: 14; DNA: TGTGCCAGCAGCCCACGGTGGGACAGCTATGGCTACACCTTC; CDR3: CASSPRWDSYGYTF
V: TRBV2; size: .; J: TRBJ2-5; D: TRBD2; length: 16; DNA: TGTGCCAGCAGTGAAGCGCAGCGGGGGACCAAAGAGACCCAGTACTTC; CDR3: CASSEAQRGTKETQYF
V: TRBV7-8; size: .; J: TRBJ1-5; D: .; length: 14; DNA: TGTGCCAGCAGCTTAGTTAGGGAGGGGCAGCCCCAGCATTTT; CDR3: CASSLVREGQPQHF
V: TRBV10-3; size: .; J: TRBJ2-5; D: TRBD2; length: 18; DNA: TGTGCCATCAGTGACCCCGGGACTAGCGGGGGGGCAGGCGAGACCCAGTACTTC; CDR3: CAISDPGTSGGAGETQYF
V: TRBV27; size: .; J: TRBJ1-1; D: TRBD1; length: 17; DNA: TGTGCCAGCAGTTTTGGACAGGGGAGATTAGAGAACACTGAAGCTTTCTTT; CDR3: CASSFGQGRLENTEAFF
V: TRBV13; size: .; J: TRBJ2-7; D: TRBD1; length: 14; DNA: TGTGCCAGCAGCTCAGGACAGGGAGAGAACGAGCAGTACTTC; CDR3: CASSSGQGENEQYF
V: TRBV5-4; size: .; J: TRBJ2-2; D: TRBD2; length: 17; DNA: TGTGCCAGCAGCTTGGCCCGGGGAGGGGATGACCCCGGGGAGCTGTTTTTT; CDR3: CASSLARGGDDPGELFF
V: TRBV28; size: .; J: TRBJ2-4; D: .; length: 14; DNA: TGTGCCAGCAGTTTGGCCAGGTCCAAAAACATTCAGTACTTC; CDR3: CASSLARSKNIQYF
V: TRBV15; size: once; J: TRBJ1-3; D: .; length: 15; DNA: TGTGCCACCAGCAGCGGACTCTTCTCTGGAAACACCATATATTTT; CDR3: CATSSGLFSGNTIYF
V: TRBV5-4; size: .; J: TRBJ2-7; D: .; length: 14; DNA: TGTGCCAGCAGCTTGGGGACAACCTCCTACGAGCAGTACTTC; CDR3: CASSLGTTSYEQYF
V: TRBV6-2/TRBV6-3; size: .; J: TRBJ1-1; D: .; length: 18; DNA: TGTGCCAGCAGTTACCCTATCGAGGGAGGGAGTGGGGGCACTGAAGCTTTCTTT; CDR3: CASSYPIEGGSGGTEAFF
V: TRBV5-4; size: once; J: TRBJ1-2; D: TRBD1; length: 15; DNA: TGTGCCAGCAGCGCTACCGGGACAGGGAACTATGGCTACACCTTC; CDR3: CASSATGTGNYGYTF
V: TRBV3-1/TRBV3-2; size: once; J: TRBJ2-3; D: .; length: 15; DNA: TGTGCCAGCAGCCAAGAGGGGGGTGGCACAGATACGCAGTATTTT; CDR3: CASSQEGGGTDTQYF
V: TRBV7-8; size: .; J: TRBJ2-7; D: .; length: 16; DNA: TGTGCCAGCAGCCCTCAAAGTCGCGGGGACAGCTACGAGCAGTACTTC; CDR3: CASSPQSRGDSYEQYF
V: TRBV7-2; size: few; J: TRBJ1-5; D: TRBD1; length: 13; DNA: TGTGCCAGCAGGGACAGGGGAGATCAGCCCCAGCATTTT; CDR3: CASRDRGDQPQHF
V: TRBV7-9; size: .; J: TRBJ2-3; D: .; length: 14; DNA: TGTGCCAGCAGCTTAGGACTAGTCGCAGATACGCAGTATTTT; CDR3: CASSLGLVADTQYF
V: TRBV7-2; size: .; J: TRBJ2-1; D: TRBD2; length: 16; DNA: TGTGCCAGCAGCTTAGTGGTAGCGGGGATTAACAATGAGCAGTTCTTC; CDR3: CASSLVVAGINNEQFF
V: TRBV7-9; size: .; J: TRBJ2-1; D: TRBD2; length: 16; DNA: TGTGCCAGCAGCTCCTCGGGACTAGCGGGGGTGACTGAGCAGTTCTTC; CDR3: CASSSSGLAGVTEQFF
V: TRBV19; size: .; J: TRBJ1-2; D: .; length: 16; DNA: TGTGCCAGTACCCCCAGCGGGGAGTTCCTTAACTATGGCTACACCTTC; CDR3: CASTPSGEFLNYGYTF
V: TRBV29-1; size: .; J: TRBJ2-4; D: .; length: 14; DNA: TGCAGCGTCTTAGGAGGTTGGGCCAAAAACATTCAGTACTTC; CDR3: CSVLGGWAKNIQYF
V: TRBV2; size: .; J: TRBJ2-1; D: TRBD2; length: 18; DNA: TGTGCCAGCAAATTCCGACACTTAGCGGGGGGGCCCTACAATGAGCAGTTCTTC; CDR3: CASKFRHLAGGPYNEQFF
V: TRBV4-1; size: .; J: TRBJ2-6; D: .; length: 19; DNA: TGCGCCAGCAGCCAATCTGCGACAGCTTCCTCATCTGGGGCCAACGTCCTGACTTTC; CDR3: CASSQSATASSSGANVLTF
V: TRBV15; size: .; J: TRBJ2-3; D: .; length: 15; DNA: TGTGCCACCAGCAGAGACGGTCTCCTTGAAGATACGCAGTATTTT; CDR3: CATSRDGLLEDTQYF
V: TRBV3-1/TRBV3-2; size: .; J: TRBJ2-7; D: .; length: 14; DNA: TGTGCCAGCAGCCTTGGGACATTCCTCTACGAGCAGTACTTC; CDR3: CASSLGTFLYEQYF
V: TRBV5-1; size: .; J: TRBJ2-7; D: TRBD1; length: 14; DNA: TGCGCCAGCAGCGGGGGACAGGGAAGAAGCGAGCAGTACTTC; CDR3: CASSGGQGRSEQYF
V: TRBV19; size: .; J: TRBJ2-3; D: .; length: 16; DNA: TGTGCCAGTAGTATAGAAGGGGCTCGCGAATGGGATACGCAGTATTTT; CDR3: CASSIEGAREWDTQYF
V: TRBV5-1; size: .; J: TRBJ2-7; D: .; length: 14; DNA: TGCGCCAGCAGCTTGGTGGACAGTACCTACGAGCAGTACTTC; CDR3: CASSLVDSTYEQYF
V: TRBV6-4; size: .; J: TRBJ1-1; D: .; length: 14; DNA: TGTGCCAGCAGTCCGGCCCCGGGTGACACTGAAGCTTTCTTT; CDR3: CASSPAPGDTEAFF
V: TRBV6-6; size: .; J: TRBJ2-5; D: .; length: 16; DNA: TGTGCCAGCACCCCGGGGGGCCTTCTAGGCCAAGAGACCCAGTACTTC; CDR3: CASTPGGLLGQETQYF
V: TRBV27; size: .; J: TRBJ1-2; D: .; length: 16; DNA: TGTGCCACCTCAAAAACGTCAGAGGGCGCGGGGTCTGGCTACACCTTC; CDR3: CATSKTSEGAGSGYTF
V: TRBV2; size: .; J: TRBJ2-5; D: TRBD1; length: 13; DNA: TGTGCCAGCAGTGGGGACAGGGTGGAGACCCAGTACTTC; CDR3: CASSGDRVETQYF
V: TRBV4-1; size: .; J: TRBJ1-6; D: .; length: 15; DNA: TGCGCCAGCAGCCAAGTCGGGGTATATAATTCACCCCTCCACTTT; CDR3: CASSQVGVYNSPLHF
V: TRBV25-1; size: .; J: TRBJ2-5; D: TRBD1; length: 16; DNA: TGTGCCAGCAGTGACCCCGGGACAGGGGTTCAAGAGACCCAGTACTTC; CDR3: CASSDPGTGVQETQYF